These 3 T cell receptor beta chains were all obtained from the same sample, sequenced in a study of T cell repertoires in cytomegalovirus infection. Their antigens remain unidentified. TCRdb reprocessed the reads via MiXCR and lists one record per CDR3 protein. This sample has about 890,000 distinct CDR3 sequences, with about a third found just once. The sample consisted of cultured CD8+ T cells from PBMCs, taken from culture after CMV antigen stimulation. The source of these receptors is a human donor in good health (CMV status not recorded). Some clones in this sample may be carry-over from other donors' samples.

This chain connects TRBV6-1 to TRBJ2-7; D might be TRBD1 (5 bases). CDR3 length: 14 residues. CDR1 and CDR2 from the germline V gene are MNHNS and SASEGT. Trimming removed 1 base at V and 1 base at J, with 8 bases between. The CDR3 DNA is TGTGCCAGCAGTGAAGGACAGCCATCCTACGAGCAGTACGTC. Protein product: CASSEGQPSYEQYV.

The sample holds many counts of this clonotype. The chain is built from TRBV11-2 and TRBJ2-1; weak D call: TRBD2 (6 bases). The V gene's germline CDR1 is SGHAT and CDR2 FQNNGV. Trimming left V 6 bases short and J 4 bases short, with 10 bases between. The length of the CDR3 is 13 residues. The CDR3 loop reads CASRASGYNEQFF. DNA of the CDR3: TGTGCCAGCAGGGCGAGCGGGTACAATGAGCAGTTCTTC.

This clonotype was seen a few times. The V call is TRBV7-6, the J call TRBJ2-7; tentatively, D is TRBD1 (7 bases). Germline CDR1 and CDR2: SGHVS and FNYEAQ. Trimming cost V 1 base and J 1 base, with 14 bases left between them. The CDR3 contains 16 residues. The CDR3 DNA reads as TGTGCCAGCAGCTTAGGGCAGGGGGGCTCGTCCTACGAGCAGTACGTC. Amino acids: CASSLGQGGSSYEQYV.